This T cell receptor (beta chain) was recorded in a study of cytomegalovirus exposure and HLA in healthy donors. Notes on the study in general: More clonal expansion characterized HLA-associated TCR beta chains than equally common others in a later analysis.

Participants comprised healthy donors of bone marrow. The study sampled nominally healthy donors, though unrecorded immune exposures were likely. The CDR3 covers 19 residues. CDR1 is LGHNA and CDR2 is YNFKEQ in the germline V gene. Trimming at V came to 3 bases and at J to 2 bases, leaving 18 bases not matched to a gene. A note on this clone: Its cognate antigen is unknown.

13 Jbeta primers and 60 Vbeta primers were used for the PCR. Using immunoSEQ multiplex PCR, the repertoire was profiled, and TCRdb retains in-frame clones only, with some absent. This table has about 120,000 clones, 50% to 70% appearing once. Sequenced material: PBMCs. The TCR comes from a woman aged 40 to 50 in good health and CMV-seropositive. The chain carries TRBV4-2 and TRBJ2-7, with 8 bases lining up with TRBD2. The CDR3: CASSHNRRTLAGFTYEQYF. In DNA form, the CDR3 reads TGTGCCAGCAGCCACAATAGACGAACCCTAGCGGGTTTCACCTACGAGCAGTACTTC.